Sequencing of this TCR beta chain was carried out in a study of blood T cell repertoires in COVID-19. V gave up 7 bases and J gave up 3 bases, with 15 bases separating them. This CDR3 has 14 residues. Per the germline V gene, CDR1 is MNHEY and CDR2 is SVGAGI. In the authors' methods: Amplification from reference gene primers served as the basis for estimated nucleated cell counts. The repertoire was sequenced with immunoSEQ multiplex PCR; TCRdb's copy has only in-frame clones and lacks some. V, J and clone size derive from that table, while D and trimming were established from the DNA sequence. The data contain roughly 160,000 clones, over 80% of them singletons. Across 20 to 25 US areas, participants ranged in age from roughly 18 to 95 years. Cohort placement rested on clinical history that participants reported themselves. Cohort 3 recovery required two negative PCRs, clearance, or symptom resolution.

The chain is built from TRBV6-5 and TRBJ1-2; TRBD1 might be the D (5 bases). Source material: PBMCs or T cells enriched from blood (not recorded which). This TCR derives from a woman aged 55-70 years who had recovered from COVID-19. CDR3 region: CASTRAGGDYGYTF. CDR3 nucleotides: TGTGCCAGCACTCGTGCGGGGGGTGACTATGGCTACACCTTC.